The sequence of this T cell receptor beta chain was determined in a study of T cells after posttransplantation cyclophosphamide (TCRdb year 2016). Context from the whole study: The study tracked T cell repertoire reconstitution by TRB sequencing after myeloablative bone marrow transplantation using posttransplantation cyclophosphamide as GVHD prophylaxis. Antigen receptor sequencing was done on samples from some 40 PTCy-treated patients and from about 17 related bone marrow donors of those patients. Blood from all 35 or so PTCy patients who had 1-year posttransplant specimens underwent TRB sequencing. Up to 3 additional blood samples from 2 to 5.2 years after transplant were also TRB-sequenced in 3 patients, as was pretransplant blood from several patients. TRA and TRB clonality were tightly correlated in 10 or so samples, so subsequent TCR analyses focused on TRB only. Public TRB sequences were searched against a database of over 3,500 sequences associated with responses to pathogens, tumor antigens, self-antigens and alloantigens.

As to this clone: No cognate antigen has been identified for it. No base-level quality is on record; no much larger clone is a single base apart.

The study at large found these results: Donor-recipient similarity was low at 1-2 months but rose over the first year, and later blood repertoires were often dominated by donor CD8+ memory clones. The TRB repertoires of T cells infiltrating skin or the GI tract showed only limited overlap with the TRB repertoires found in blood. Across the roughly 40 patients, TRB clonality was highly associated with recipient CMV seropositivity and CMV reactivation, and diversity with PTCy was similar to that in the CNI/methotrexate controls.

The CDR3 measures 18 amino acids from cysteine to phenylalanine. CDR3 DNA is the only sequence kept; it has 54 bases, read in frame from the first base. Trimming takes 0 bases off V and 15 bases off J; junction bases not matched to a gene: 20. CDR1 MGHRA and CDR2 YSYEKL were looked up in the germline V gene. Genomic DNA was used for TRB sequencing, which was performed with the immunoSEQ assay at survey resolution or with the hsTCRB kit. In the authors' own workflow: Initial read processing used immunoSEQ software, and repertoire analyses used the LymphoSeq R package. Clonality was calculated as 1 minus normalized Shannon entropy, and the Gini coefficient was also calculated for each TRB dataset. Phenotypes of unsorted samples were inferred by mapping TRB sequences from sorted subsets of the recipient or donor onto unsorted samples of the same recipient. TCRdb took over this immuneACCESS table, retaining in-frame rearrangements with V and J assigned. Such tables are incomplete; in checked studies, under half of the missing clones stem from an unresolved V gene, and the remainder is unexplained. The V and J calls and clone size were taken over from that table, and D and trimming were inferred from the DNA. Across this sample there are roughly 2,000 clones, with approximately 94% seen only once. Of the sample, 2.5% to 3% falls within the top ten clones.

Peripheral blood and bone marrow mononuclear cells were isolated by Ficoll-Hypaque density centrifugation and were cryopreserved. CD4+ and CD8+ T cells, including naive and memory subsets, were sorted by FACS on a FACSAria II. The sequence came from a woman aged 45-60 years in good health and a related stem cell transplant donor. The sequenced sample was CD4+ T cells sorted from bone marrow. The sequence joins TRBV4-1 to TRBJ2-1; 10 junctional bases match TRBD2. CDR3 protein: CASSQDRMGTSVMTSPFF. The base sequence is TGCGCCAGCAGCCAAGATAGGATGGGGACTAGCGTTATGACATCGCCGTTCTTC.